The 20 T cell receptor beta chains presented below share a single source sample, sequenced in a study of T cells in localized non-small cell lung cancer. Sequencing was performed with immunoSEQ multiplex PCR; in TCRdb, only in-frame clones are kept and a portion is missing. This table holds approximately 150,000 clones, 70% to 90% found once. This sample comprised peripheral blood, obtained before any cancer treatment. These TCRs come from a female donor aged 60 or older with stage I lung adenocarcinoma.

This chain links TRBV6-4 with TRBJ1-1; 7 bases are shared with TRBD1. With V trimmed by 3 bases and J by 5 bases, 9 bases remained unmatched. CDR1 MRHNA and CDR2 SNTAGT come from the germline V gene. This CDR3 has 15 residues. CDR3: CASSEQGSRGTEAFF. The CDR3 DNA is TGTGCCAGCAGTGAACAGGGGAGTAGGGGAACTGAAGCTTTCTTT.

CDR3: CASSPPLLAGVGGGTDTQYF. DNA for the CDR3: TGTGCCAGCAGCCCTCCCCTCCTAGCGGGAGTGGGCGGTGGCACAGATACGCAGTATTTT. The rearrangement links TRBV13 to TRBJ2-3, with 10 bases lining up with TRBD2. V lost 5 bases and J lost 1; bases outside the gene matches: 18. The germline gives CDR1 PRHDT, CDR2 FYEKMQ (reference sequence). The CDR3 extends over 20 amino acids.

The rearrangement uses TRBV6-5 and TRBJ1-1; the D is unclear. CDR1 MNHEY and CDR2 SVGAGI come from the germline V gene. The CDR3 has 14 amino acids. Deletions cut 2 bases from V and 1 base from J, with 8 bases between. The CDR3 loop reads CASSYQSPNTEAFF. The CDR3 coding sequence is TGTGCCAGCAGTTACCAGTCGCCGAACACTGAAGCTTTCTTT.

This sequence joins TRBV7-3 and TRBJ2-1; 12 positions agree with TRBD2. CDR1 is SGHTA, CDR2 FQGTGA, per germline. V dropped 5 bases and J dropped 8; count of bases not matched to a gene: 4. The CDR3 length is 14 residues. The CDR3 sequence: CASSKLAGGDEQFF. The CDR3 DNA is TGTGCCAGCAGCAAACTAGCGGGAGGCGATGAGCAGTTCTTC.

The CDR3: CASSLPRSSPRGQPQHF. In DNA, the CDR3 is TGTGCCAGCAGTTTACCCCGCAGCTCCCCCAGGGGGCAGCCCCAGCATTTT. J is TRBJ1-5 and V is TRBV28; 7 nucleotides align to TRBD1. Germline values: CDR1 MDHEN, CDR2 SYDVKM. V gave up 2 bases and J gave up 7 bases; unmatched junction bases: 14. The CDR3 extends over 17 amino acids. Full variable domain (remainder filled in from reference TRBV28 and TRBJ1-5): DVKVTQSSRYLVKRTGEKVFLECVQDMDHENMFWYRQDPGLGLRLIYFSYDVKMKEKGDIPEGYSVSREKKERFSLILESASTNQTSMYLCASSLPRSSPRGQPQHFGDGTRLSIL.

The chain couples TRBV28 to TRBJ2-7; D unresolved. Germline loops: CDR1 MDHEN, CDR2 SYDVKM. V gave up 1 base and J gave up 4 bases, with 11 bases separating them. The CDR3 extends over 14 amino acids. CDR3 DNA sequence: TGTGCCAGCAGTTTATCCGTCAGCGCTTACGAGCAGTACTTC. Translating gives CASSLSVSAYEQYF.

V is TRBV9 and J is TRBJ2-3, with D perhaps matching TRBD2 (5 bases). This CDR3 has 15 residues. V lost 0 bases to trimming and J lost 2 bases, with 10 bases between them. Germline CDR1 SGDLS, CDR2 YYNGEE. The CDR3 coding sequence is TGTGCCAGCAGCGTAGGGGCTCTAGCCACAGATACGCAGTATTTT. Translating gives CASSVGALATDTQYF.

This chain joins TRBV5-4 and TRBJ2-7; TRBD2 might be the D (6 bases). This CDR3 has 16 residues. The V and J ends lost 0 bases and 2 bases respectively, with 15 bases between them. Germline assignment: CDR1 SGHNT and CDR2 YYREEE (reference sequence). The CDR3 protein is CASSLAGLALTYEQYF. The CDR3, as DNA: TGTGCCAGCAGCTTGGCGGGGCTAGCGTTGACCTACGAGCAGTACTTC.

Here the CDR3 DNA reads TGTGCCAGCACTGCAGCGGGAGGGCCTTCCTACGAGCAGTACTTC. Amino acid sequence: CASTAAGGPSYEQYF. The rearrangement joins TRBV5-6 to TRBJ2-7, with 10 nucleotides matching TRBD2. Per germline, CDR1 SGHDT and CDR2 YYEEEE. The CDR3 is 15 residues long. V trimming: 6 bases; J trimming: 1 base; junction bases outside the gene matches: 7.

The chain employs TRBV19 and TRBJ1-2, with unresolved D. Trimming left V 5 bases short and J 7 bases short, with 11 bases between. The CDR3 runs to 12 residues. Germline values: CDR1 LNHDA, CDR2 SQIVND (reference sequence). The CDR3 bases are TGTGCCAGTAGTTTTCGAGAGGGTGGCTACACCTTC. It translates to CASSFREGGYTF.

The V and J genes are TRBV13 and TRBJ1-2; D possibly corresponds to TRBD1 (5 bases). The CDR3 length is 11 residues. Trimming removed 2 bases from V and 13 bases from J, with 11 bases in between. Germline V gene lookup returns CDR1 PRHDT and CDR2 FYEKMQ (reference sequence). CDR3 in amino acids: CASSLSGTITF. The DNA of the CDR3 is TGTGCCAGCAGCTTATCAGGGACCATCACCTTC.

The J gene is TRBJ1-5, the V gene TRBV28, with no clear D. This CDR3 has 14 amino acids. Trimming removed 2 bases from V and 5 bases from J, with 10 bases in between. Germline CDR1 is MDHEN and CDR2 is SYDVKM. Here the CDR3 DNA reads TGTGCCAGCAGTTTAGGTCGGGTTGATCAGCCCCAGCATTTT. This sequence encodes CASSLGRVDQPQHF.

J is TRBJ2-7 and V is TRBV7-6; the D gene is possibly TRBD2 (6 bases). Germline V lookup: CDR1 SGHVS, CDR2 FNYEAQ. V shed 5 bases and J shed 5 bases, with 19 bases lying between them. The CDR3 length is 15 residues. The CDR3 sequence is CASSPREGSGDEQYF. The CDR3 nucleotides read TGTGCCAGCAGCCCCAGAGAGGGGTCGGGGGACGAGCAGTACTTC.

This clone appeared a few times. This chain joins TRBV30 and TRBJ1-1; D remains unclear. Germline CDR1 GTSNPN, CDR2 SVGIG (reference sequence). The CDR3 length is 15 residues. Trimming removed 0 bases at V and 1 base at J, with 12 bases between. CDR3 residues: CAWSVPVSSNTEAFF. The CDR3 nucleotides are TGTGCCTGGAGTGTACCGGTCAGCTCGAACACTGAAGCTTTCTTT.

The V call is TRBV5-1, the J call TRBJ1-2; no definite D call. There are 14 residues in the CDR3. Between the trimmed V and J ends, which lost 0 bases and 1 base, there was a span of 7 bases. CDR1 is SGHRS, CDR2 YFSETQ, per germline. CDR3 region: CASSLGPLNYGYTF. The CDR3 coding sequence is TGCGCCAGCAGCTTGGGCCCCCTTAACTATGGCTACACCTTC.

The chain combines TRBV15 with TRBJ1-4; D unresolved. The CDR3 has 14 amino acids. The germline V and J ends were trimmed by 0 bases and 5 bases, with 7 bases remaining between them. Germline assignment: CDR1 LNHNV and CDR2 YYDKDF (reference sequence). Here the CDR3 DNA reads TGTGCCACCAGCAGAGATTTGGTGAATGAAAAACTGTTTTTT. This sequence encodes CATSRDLVNEKLFF.

The CDR3 spells CASILGPNTEAFF. The CDR3 nucleotides read TGTGCCAGCATCCTGGGTCCGAACACTGAAGCTTTCTTT. The chain recombines TRBV28 with TRBJ1-1; D not certain. The CDR3 totals 13 residues. The ends were cut back, 7 bases at V and 1 base at J, with 10 bases in the middle. CDR1 is MDHEN, CDR2 SYDVKM, per germline.

This sequence joins TRBV6-5 and TRBJ2-1; TRBD2 matches 7 bases. Per germline, CDR1 MNHEY and CDR2 SVGAGI. This CDR3 contains 11 residues. V was clipped by 10 bases and J by 9 bases; unmatched bases: 6. CDR3 sequence: CATGGFVEQFF. The CDR3 DNA is TGTGCCACCGGGGGGTTTGTTGAGCAGTTCTTC.

V is TRBV9 and J is TRBJ2-7; TRBD1 matches at 10 bases. The V segment lost 6 bases and the J segment 4 bases; nucleotides outside the gene matches: 4. Germline loops: CDR1 SGDLS, CDR2 YYNGEE. CDR3 length equals 13 residues. CDR3 loop: CASTPGQGYEQYF. For the CDR3, the DNA is TGTGCCAGCACCCCGGGACAGGGGTACGAGCAGTACTTC.

The genes are TRBV5-1 and TRBJ1-3, with a weak D call TRBD1 (6 bases). V lost 5 bases, J lost 1 base, and 10 bases lay in between. The CDR3 runs 14 residues. CDR1 SGHRS and CDR2 YFSETQ come from the germline V gene. The CDR3 protein is CASRVGASGNTIYF. The CDR3 region has the DNA TGCGCCAGCAGAGTGGGGGCATCTGGAAACACCATATATTTT. The variable domain in full, with the rest retrieved from reference TRBV5-1 and TRBJ1-3, is KAGVTQTPRYLIKTRGQQVTLSCSPISGHRSVSWYQQTPGQGLQFLFEYFSETQRNKGNFPGRFSGRQFSNSRSEMNVSTLELGDSALYLCASRVGASGNTIYFGEGSWLTVV.